These T cell receptor beta chains were read from a single sample in a study of CD8+CD57+ T cells in acquired aplastic anemia. One entry per CDR3 protein results from TCRdb running MiXCR on the reads. The table lists 250,000 to 300,000 distinct CDR3 sequences, 55% to 60% of them singletons. Sample: sorted CD4+, CD8+, or CD8+CD57+ T cells (not recorded which) from PBMCs. The receptors derive from a human donor with severe aplastic anemia or a healthy control (not recorded which). The CDR3 runs from the conserved cysteine through the conserved F or W. D genes are given only for firm matches. Size tells how often a clone was seen (once, few, many) or the class of an expanded clone, and some rows leave it out.

TRBV19,TRBJ2-1,-,14,-,-,CASNPFAGGNELFF
TRBV29-1,TRBJ2-7,-,13,TRBD1,TGCAGCATACCGGGACAGGGCTTCGTTGAGCAGTACTTC,CSIPGQGFVEQYF
TRBV12-3/TRBV12-4,TRBJ2-3,many,18,TRBD2,TGTGCCAGCAGTTGGGGGGAACTAAGCGGGGGGCCCACAGATACGCAGTATTTT,CASSWGELSGGPTDTQYF
TRBV29-1,TRBJ2-3,-,14,TRBD1,TGCAGCGTTGACGACAAGGGGGCAAGAGATACGCAGTATTTT,CSVDDKGARDTQYF
TRBV4-1,TRBJ1-1,many,16,-,TGCGCCAGCAGCCAAGATCGGCCGGTGTCGTTAACTGAAGCTTTCTTT,CASSQDRPVSLTEAFF
TRBV7-8,TRBJ2-5,many,14,-,TGTGCCAGCAGCTCCCCGTGGGTCCAAGAGACCCAGTACTTC,CASSSPWVQETQYF
TRBV29-1,TRBJ1-2,-,13,-,TGCAGCGTTGAAGATGGGGGAAACTATGGCTACACCTTC,CSVEDGGNYGYTF
TRBV11-3,TRBJ2-2,many,17,TRBD1,TGTGCCAGCAGCTTTACTCCCGGGACAGTGAACACCGGGGAGCTGTTTTTT,CASSFTPGTVNTGELFF
TRBV6-5,TRBJ2-1,-,17,-,TGTGCCAGCAGTCCCCGCTATAGGTACCCCTCCTACAATGAGCAGTTCTTC,CASSPRYRYPSYNEQFF
TRBV7-9,TRBJ2-1,-,13,-,TGTGCCAGCAGCTTAGTAGGGAGAGATGAGCAGTTCTTC,CASSLVGRDEQFF
TRBV6-6,TRBJ1-5,many,14,-,TGTGCCAGCAGTTACAGCAGGGTTGGTCAGCCCCAGCATTTT,CASSYSRVGQPQHF
TRBV7-4,TRBJ1-2,-,13,-,TGTGCCAGCAGTCTAGAGACTCTCTATGGCTACACCTTC,CASSLETLYGYTF
TRBV6-5,TRBJ1-2,many,15,TRBD1,TGTGCCAGCAGTTACCGAGGACAGGGGGAGGATGGCTACACCTTC,CASSYRGQGEDGYTF
TRBV12-3/TRBV12-4,TRBJ1-5,-,17,-,TGTGCCAGCAGTTTAGCCGCCTCAAGGGGTAGCAATCAGCCCCAGCATTTT,CASSLAASRGSNQPQHF
TRBV29-1,TRBJ2-3,-,12,-,TGCAGCGTTCGGACAGTCACAGATACGCAGTATTTT,CSVRTVTDTQYF
TRBV9,TRBJ2-7,-,13,-,TGTGCCAGCAGCTTGGACTCAGCATTCGAGCAGTACTTC,CASSLDSAFEQYF
TRBV10-2,TRBJ2-2,-,17,-,TGCGCCAGTAGAGGTTTGGCGGGATGGTATAACACCGGGGAGCTGTTTTTT,CASRGLAGWYNTGELFF
TRBV15,TRBJ2-6,few,13,-,TGTGCCACCACGGGAGCTGGGGCCAACGTCCTGACTTTC,CATTGAGANVLTF
TRBV7-9,TRBJ2-6,many,18,TRBD1,TGTGCCAGCAGCTTAGGGGACAGGGGACCCTCTGGGGCCAACGTCCTGACTTTC,CASSLGDRGPSGANVLTF
TRBV2,TRBJ2-1,-,12,-,TGTGCCAGCAGTGACATGATACTTGAGCAGTTCTTC,CASSDMILEQFF
TRBV7-9,TRBJ1-2,-,16,TRBD1,TGTGCCAGCGCCCTACTTCCCACAGGGGGCTACTATGGCTACACCTTC,CASALLPTGGYYGYTF
TRBV20-1,TRBJ1-1,-,15,-,TGCAGTGCTAGACGAGGAAGGGCGATGAACACTGAAGCTTTCTTT,CSARRGRAMNTEAFF
TRBV12-3/TRBV12-4,TRBJ1-6,-,13,-,TGTGCCAGCAGAGACGAGCATAATTCACCCCTCCACTTT,CASRDEHNSPLHF
TRBV7-9,TRBJ2-3,-,13,-,TGTGCCAGCAGCACAGACCCCCCCGATACGCAGTATTTT,CASSTDPPDTQYF
TRBV12-3/TRBV12-4,TRBJ1-6,-,19,-,TGTGCCAGCAGTTTCAACGTCTGGCCGAAGGGAGATCGAAATTCACCCCTCCACTTT,CASSFNVWPKGDRNSPLHF
TRBV7-4,TRBJ2-3,-,16,TRBD2,TGTGCCAGCAGACGTAGCGGGGGGCCGAGGACAGATACGCAGTATTTT,CASRRSGGPRTDTQYF
TRBV6-6,TRBJ2-3,many,14,-,TGTGCCAGCAGTCCGCCGGGATCCCAGGATACGCAGTATTTT,CASSPPGSQDTQYF
TRBV6-5,TRBJ1-6,many,16,TRBD1,TGTGCCAGCAGTTACTCGTCGGGACAGGGTGGTTCACCCCTCCACTTT,CASSYSSGQGGSPLHF
TRBV7-3,TRBJ1-1,many,13,-,TGTGCCAGCAGCACACAGGGTAACACTGAAGCTTTCTTT,CASSTQGNTEAFF
TRBV13,TRBJ1-1,-,15,TRBD1,TGTGCCAGCAGCTCAGCAGGGGGCCAGGGCACTGAAGCTTTCTTT,CASSSAGGQGTEAFF
TRBV20-1,TRBJ2-7,-,13,TRBD1,TGCAGTGCTAGAGAGGACAGGGGGCCCGGGTCGTACTTC,CSAREDRGPGSYF
TRBV3-2,TRBJ1-2,many,14,-,TGTGCCAGCAGTCCGGGACTCCGGCGCTATGGCTACACCTTC,CASSPGLRRYGYTF
TRBV7-2,TRBJ2-5,-,15,TRBD1,TGTGCCAGCAGCTTAGGGGGGACAGTAAAAGAGACCCAGTACTTC,CASSLGGTVKETQYF
TRBV24-1,TRBJ2-5,-,14,-,TGTGCCACCAGTGATCAAGGGGCTCGGGAGACCCAGTACTTC,CATSDQGARETQYF
TRBV9,TRBJ2-3,many,17,TRBD2,TGTGCCAGCAGCGTAGGTGCTAGCGGGGGGTTGGCAGATACGCAGTATTTT,CASSVGASGGLADTQYF
TRBV20-1,TRBJ2-1,-,12,-,TGCAGTGCTAGAGCGACGAACAATGAGCAGTTCTTC,CSARATNNEQFF
TRBV10-1,TRBJ1-5,-,17,-,TGCGCCAGCAGCCCGGGGCAGGGAGGGAATAGCAATCAGCCCCAGCATTTT,CASSPGQGGNSNQPQHF
TRBV4-3,TRBJ2-7,many,14,-,TGCGCCAGCAGCCGGGGGACCCAGGCCTACGAGCAGTACTTC,CASSRGTQAYEQYF
TRBV15,TRBJ2-4,-,16,-,TGTGCCACCAGCAACCTAGGGGGGGGTAAAAAAAACATTCAGTACTTC,CATSNLGGGKKNIQYF
TRBV5-1,TRBJ1-1,many,17,TRBD1,TGCGCCAGCAGCTTGGGGACAGGGACAGTGGATCACACTGAAGCTTTCTTT,CASSLGTGTVDHTEAFF
TRBV28,TRBJ1-1,few,18,TRBD1,TGTGCCAGCAGTTTGCGTAGGGACAGTGGAGGTTCGAACACTGAAGCTTTCTTT,CASSLRRDSGGSNTEAFF
TRBV7-9,TRBJ2-5,-,15,TRBD2,TGTGCCAGCAGCCCAGCGGGGCACCATCAAGAGACCCAGTACTTC,CASSPAGHHQETQYF
TRBV24-1,TRBJ2-2,-,14,-,TGTGCCACCAGTGATTCAAGAAACACCGGGGAGCTGTTTTTT,CATSDSRNTGELFF
TRBV4-2,TRBJ1-1,-,15,-,TGTGCCAGCAGCCAAGATGGGAGGGGAAACACTGAAGCTTTCTTT,CASSQDGRGNTEAFF
TRBV20-1,TRBJ2-1,few,14,-,TGCAGTGCTAGAGATAGTAACAGGGTGAATGAGCAGTTCTTC,CSARDSNRVNEQFF
TRBV5-1,TRBJ2-1,-,16,-,TGTGCCAGCAGCTTAAACAGGATACGCTCCTACAATGAGCAGTTCTTC,CASSLNRIRSYNEQFF
TRBV7-3,TRBJ2-4,-,16,TRBD2,TGTGCCAGCAGCTTAACGCCGGGGGGGCCTGGAAACATTCAGTACTTC,CASSLTPGGPGNIQYF